The rows below give T cell receptor beta chains drawn from one sample of a study of shared T cell receptors in the human thymus. This table comes from immunoSEQ multiplex PCR, and its TCRdb copy is limited to in-frame clones, with some not included. This table has approximately 490,000 clones, around three quarters appearing once. This sample also appeared in a second study, on human thymus T cells.

Sequencing was done on a sample of thymocytes. The receptors here all came from a boy under two years old with a congenital heart defect. Each CDR3 is given with its conserved first and last residue. D genes are given only for firm matches. Rows may omit the clone size; those that give it use once, few, many or a size class.

D	J	size	V	CDR3	DNA
.	TRBJ1-1	.	TRBV6-6	CASSYPGGFEAFF	TGTGCCAGCAGTTACCCCGGGGGGTTTGAAGCTTTCTTT
TRBD2	TRBJ2-7	.	TRBV27	CASSPGTNAYEQYF	TGTGCCAGCAGCCCCGGGACTAACGCCTACGAGCAGTACTTC
.	TRBJ2-3	.	TRBV6-4	CASSDSYRATSTDTQYF	TGTGCCAGCAGTGACTCATACAGGGCCACTAGCACAGATACGCAGTATTTT
.	TRBJ2-7	.	TRBV4-3	CASSPDLRIAPFYYGQYF	TGCGCCAGCAGCCCCGACTTACGTATAGCCCCCTTTTACTACGGGCAGTACTTC
.	TRBJ2-3	.	TRBV5-8	CASSPHYTDTQYF	TGTGCCAGCAGCCCTCACTATACAGATACGCAGTATTTT
.	TRBJ2-3	.	TRBV6-5	CASRGDFRRDTQYF	TGTGCCAGCAGGGGGGACTTCCGCAGAGATACGCAGTATTTT
.	TRBJ2-7	.	TRBV28	CASSSPLLMSSYEQYF	TGTGCCAGCAGTTCTCCCCTCCTTATGAGCTCCTACGAGCAGTACTTC
.	TRBJ2-1	few	TRBV28	CASSPIGGLAEFF	TGTGCCAGCAGTCCCATTGGGGGGCTAGCGGAGTTCTTC
.	TRBJ1-1	once	TRBV5-4	CASSSGLGGTEAFF	TGTGCCAGCAGCTCGGGATTGGGGGGCACTGAAGCTTTCTTT
.	TRBJ2-7	.	TRBV30	CAWCVRGAEQYF	TGTGCCTGGTGTGTTCGGGGAGCCGAGCAGTACTTC
TRBD2	TRBJ2-5	.	TRBV4-2	CASSQVAPSGIGETQYF	TGTGCCAGCAGCCAAGTCGCACCTAGCGGGATAGGGGAGACCCAGTACTTC
TRBD1	TRBJ1-1	.	TRBV28	CASTEDRVPEAFF	TGTGCCAGCACCGAAGACAGGGTCCCTGAAGCTTTCTTT
TRBD2	TRBJ2-1	.	TRBV7-4	CASSLWLAGVDEQFF	TGTGCCAGCAGCTTATGGCTAGCGGGAGTCGATGAGCAGTTCTTC
TRBD2	TRBJ2-3	few	TRBV10-3	CAIHPSSGSNTDTQYF	TGTGCCATACATCCTTCTAGCGGGAGTAACACAGATACGCAGTATTTT
.	TRBJ2-7	.	TRBV7-2	CASSLSGSYEQYF	TGTGCCAGCAGCTTATCGGGCTCCTACGAGCAGTACTTC
.	TRBJ2-1	.	TRBV7-8	CASSLSGSSYNEQFF	TGTGCCAGCAGCTTAAGCGGATCCTCCTACAATGAGCAGTTCTTC
.	TRBJ2-7	.	TRBV7-9	CASSLERRAYYEQYF	TGTGCCAGCAGCTTAGAGAGGCGGGCTTACTACGAGCAGTACTTC
TRBD1	TRBJ1-5	.	TRBV18	CASSPGDSLSNQPQHF	TGTGCCAGCTCACCAGGGGACAGCTTAAGCAATCAGCCCCAGCATTTT
.	TRBJ2-3	.	TRBV14	CASSQERGDTQYF	TGTGCCAGCAGCCAAGAGAGAGGAGATACGCAGTATTTT
TRBD1	TRBJ2-4	.	TRBV12-5	CASGSYRGDGNIQYF	TGTGCTAGTGGTTCCTACAGGGGGGACGGGAACATTCAGTACTTC
TRBD2	TRBJ2-7	once	TRBV27	CASRPSGRPHEQYF	TGTGCCAGCAGGCCTAGCGGGAGACCCCACGAGCAGTACTTC
.	TRBJ1-2	.	TRBV15	CATSSPGPTTDGYTF	TGTGCCACCAGCAGTCCCGGACCGACTACGGATGGCTACACCTTC
.	TRBJ2-1	few	TRBV2	CASTPSGVYNEQFF	TGTGCCAGCACCCCGTCCGGAGTCTACAATGAGCAGTTCTTC
.	TRBJ2-7	few	TRBV30	CAWSVVDSDYEQYF	TGTGCCTGGAGTGTAGTGGACAGCGACTACGAGCAGTACTTC
TRBD2	TRBJ2-7	.	TRBV18	CASSPETLSGRAEIYEQYF	TGTGCCAGCTCTCCTGAAACGTTGAGTGGGAGGGCCGAGATCTACGAGCAGTACTTC
.	TRBJ2-7	few	TRBV30	CAWKVFRGYEQYF	TGTGCCTGGAAGGTATTTAGGGGTTACGAGCAGTACTTC
TRBD1	TRBJ1-2	.	TRBV2	CASTPNLGTGKPLNYGYTF	TGTGCCAGCACCCCCAACCTGGGGACAGGGAAGCCCCTTAACTATGGCTACACCTTC
TRBD2	TRBJ2-7	few	TRBV5-1	CASSGRTSGRRYEQYF	TGCGCCAGCAGCGGACGAACTAGCGGACGTCGCTACGAGCAGTACTTC